A single TCR beta chain is shown here with its context. The target antigen is unknown. This record belongs to a study of T cell responses to AZD1222 COVID-19 vaccine. Overall study context: Second-dose intervals near 4 or 12 weeks were combined. Study results and caveats: Spike-specific TCRs gained breadth and depth after people received two AZD1222 doses. Repertoire sampling happened only post peak T cell response. Seropositive AZD1222 recipients at baseline numbered only 6 or 7.

This CDR3 comprises 15 residues. Germline trimming cut 1 base from V and 1 base from J; bases unmatched to any gene: 3. Germline V gene sequence: CDR1 LNHDA, CDR2 SQIVND (reference sequence). Assay used: immunoSEQ multiplex PCR; TCRdb lists only in-frame clones, some missing. Of 75,000 to 100,000 clones in the sample, roughly nine tenths are singletons; the top ten hold roughly 13%. This clonotype was obtained from an adult in good health. This specimen was peripheral blood, taken on day 0 of AZD1222 vaccination. This rearrangement joins TRBV19 to TRBJ2-5, with TRBD1 identical over 7 bases. The CDR3 is CASSIARDSQETQYF. The CDR3 DNA reads TGTGCCAGTAGTATAGCAAGGGACAGCCAAGAGACCCAGTACTTC.